The rows below give T cell receptor beta chains drawn from one sample of a study of T cell responses to AZD1222 COVID-19 vaccine. Using immunoSEQ multiplex PCR, the repertoire was profiled, and TCRdb retains in-frame clones only, with some absent. The repertoire consists of some 84,000 clones, with 88% occurring once and the leading ten covering 15% to 20%. Sequencing was performed on peripheral blood, taken on day 0 of AZD1222 vaccination. These receptors were obtained from an adult in good health. CDR3s include the opening cysteine and the closing phenylalanine or tryptophan. A D gene is named only where the DNA matches it firmly. Size tells how often a clone was seen (once, few, many) or the class of an expanded clone, and some rows leave it out.

.,.,TRBJ1-6,TRBV20-1,CSASPDSSRSPLHF,TGCAGTGCTAGTCCGGACAGCTCTCGTTCACCCCTCCACTTT
.,.,TRBJ1-1,TRBV2,CASSGGESTEAFF,TGTGCCAGCAGTGGGGGGGAAAGCACTGAAGCTTTCTTT
.,few,TRBJ1-2,TRBV19,CASRDTRDGGNYGYTF,TGTGCCAGTAGGGATACCCGGGACGGCGGTAACTATGGCTACACCTTC
.,.,TRBJ2-7,TRBV25-1,CASQQSDQIPPQYF,TGTGCCAGCCAACAATCGGACCAGATACCCCCACAGTACTTC
.,.,TRBJ1-1,TRBV27,CASSLYGPGLTEAFF,TGTGCCAGCAGTTTATATGGGCCGGGGCTCACTGAAGCTTTCTTT
.,few,TRBJ1-2,TRBV6-5,CASILRHLNYGYTF,TGTGCCAGCATTCTGAGACACCTCAACTATGGCTACACCTTC
.,.,TRBJ2-7,TRBV3-1/TRBV3-2,CASTVTLQGFYEQYF,TGTGCCAGCACCGTAACCCTCCAGGGGTTCTACGAGCAGTACTTC
TRBD2,few,TRBJ2-1,TRBV4-2,CASSQDFREGVFKQFF,TGTGCCAGCAGCCAAGATTTCCGGGAGGGGGTCTTTAAGCAGTTCTTC
TRBD1,few,TRBJ2-2,TRBV5-1,CASSSGTGRTGELFF,TGCGCCAGCAGCTCCGGGACAGGGAGGACCGGGGAGCTGTTTTTT
TRBD1,.,TRBJ1-5,TRBV4-1,CASSQRTGEQPQHF,TGCGCCAGCAGCCAACGGACAGGGGAACAGCCCCAGCATTTT
TRBD1,.,TRBJ1-1,TRBV5-4,CASSTYRGSTGEEAFF,TGTGCCAGCAGCACATACAGGGGGTCTACGGGCGAGGAAGCTTTCTTT
.,.,TRBJ2-6,TRBV9,CASSRGGRTSGANVLTF,TGTGCCAGCAGCCGTGGAGGGAGGACCTCTGGGGCCAACGTCCTGACTTTC
TRBD2,.,TRBJ2-1,TRBV4-1,CASSTRLAGTENEQFF,TGCGCCAGCAGCACCCGACTAGCGGGAACCGAGAATGAGCAGTTCTTC
.,few,TRBJ1-1,TRBV28,CASSVNTEAFF,TGTGCCAGCAGTGTAAACACTGAAGCTTTCTTT
.,.,TRBJ1-3,TRBV2,CASSEGTANSGNTIYF,TGTGCCAGCAGTGAAGGGACAGCCAACTCTGGAAACACCATATATTTT
.,.,TRBJ1-5,TRBV15,CATSEGRPGNQPQHF,TGTGCCACCAGCGAGGGTAGACCGGGCAATCAGCCCCAGCATTTT
.,.,TRBJ1-6,TRBV30,CAWRVNLGGASPLHF,TGTGCCTGGAGGGTCAACCTCGGGGGGGCTTCACCCCTCCACTTT
.,.,TRBJ1-3,TRBV5-1,CASSFSRSGNTIYF,TGCGCCAGCAGCTTCAGCCGCTCTGGAAACACCATATATTTT
.,.,TRBJ2-1,TRBV3-1/TRBV3-2,CASSSLSGNSYNEQFF,TGTGCCAGCAGCTCACTTAGCGGAAACTCCTACAATGAGCAGTTCTTC
TRBD1,.,TRBJ1-1,TRBV7-8,CASSVGTVHEAFF,TGTGCCAGCAGCGTAGGGACAGTACATGAAGCTTTCTTT